A selection of T cell receptor beta chains follows, all from one sample in a study of graft-versus-host responses after intestinal transplantation. Only in-frame clones appear in the TCRdb table, and some are missing; sequencing was by immunoSEQ multiplex PCR. Of 49,000 or so clones listed, 85% to 95% were seen once; the top ten hold approximately 6%. The sequences come from PBMCs, collected roughly 760 days after a first intestinal transplant, on the day of a second. The receptors originated from a human patient who received an intestinal transplant, so some T cells may come from the graft donor. Each CDR3 is given with its conserved first and last residue. Fields, in order: J gene, V gene, CDR3 protein.

j_gene: TRBJ1-5; v_gene: TRBV7-9; CDR3aa: CASSSGISNQPQHF
j_gene: TRBJ2-1; v_gene: TRBV7-6; CDR3aa: CASSPLSGALSSYNEQFF
j_gene: TRBJ2-3; v_gene: TRBV11-3; CDR3aa: CASSLAGDEDTQYF
j_gene: TRBJ2-7; v_gene: TRBV6-5; CDR3aa: CASSYSGLVEGEQYF
j_gene: TRBJ1-1; v_gene: TRBV7-9; CDR3aa: CASSLFVHLDTEAFF
j_gene: TRBJ2-1; v_gene: TRBV9; CDR3aa: CASSVTGRSSYNEQFF
j_gene: TRBJ2-2; v_gene: TRBV10-1; CDR3aa: CASSEGRGGTGELFF
j_gene: TRBJ1-1; v_gene: TRBV7-3; CDR3aa: CASSSGGNTEAFF
j_gene: TRBJ1-1; v_gene: TRBV2; CDR3aa: CASSEGIGHTEAFF
j_gene: TRBJ1-4; v_gene: TRBV5-4; CDR3aa: CASSLVLGTSTNEKLFF
j_gene: TRBJ1-1; v_gene: TRBV6-1; CDR3aa: CASSLGWEAFF
j_gene: TRBJ2-2; v_gene: TRBV7-3; CDR3aa: CASSPLASGRGTGELFF
j_gene: TRBJ1-1; v_gene: TRBV4-2; CDR3aa: CASSQFHSEAFF
j_gene: TRBJ1-2; v_gene: TRBV27; CDR3aa: CASSPDPTSNYGYTF
j_gene: TRBJ2-7; v_gene: TRBV19; CDR3aa: CASTDTPLGTGLLEQYF
j_gene: TRBJ1-6; v_gene: TRBV7-9; CDR3aa: CASSSQEYAPLHF
j_gene: TRBJ2-1; v_gene: TRBV15; CDR3aa: CATSNSRSGYNEQFF
j_gene: TRBJ2-7; v_gene: TRBV10-3; CDR3aa: CAISESAYEQYF
j_gene: TRBJ2-7; v_gene: TRBV11-1; CDR3aa: CASSLRQGVTYEQYF
j_gene: TRBJ1-1; v_gene: TRBV29-1; CDR3aa: CSVDRWGQGADTEAFF
j_gene: TRBJ1-2; v_gene: TRBV29-1; CDR3aa: CSVAILGSEGYTF
j_gene: TRBJ2-2; v_gene: TRBV18; CDR3aa: CASSTCGTSGSSPGELFF
j_gene: TRBJ2-5; v_gene: TRBV6-5; CDR3aa: CASSYSPDLQETQYF
j_gene: TRBJ2-1; v_gene: TRBV11-2; CDR3aa: CASSSGTGEKMNEQFF
j_gene: TRBJ2-1; v_gene: TRBV19; CDR3aa: CASSITSGRSVLRNEQFF
j_gene: TRBJ1-2; v_gene: TRBV28; CDR3aa: CASSSHARVYTF
j_gene: TRBJ2-7; v_gene: TRBV28; CDR3aa: CASSLTYLAGPPYEQYF
j_gene: TRBJ2-1; v_gene: TRBV10-3; CDR3aa: CAISPSLGEGIYNEQFF
j_gene: TRBJ1-1; v_gene: TRBV7-3; CDR3aa: CASSVTGGGTEAFF
j_gene: TRBJ1-3; v_gene: TRBV14; CDR3aa: CASSPRLGTRGNTIYF
j_gene: TRBJ1-2; v_gene: TRBV6-5; CDR3aa: CASSFGQGGGYGYTF
j_gene: TRBJ2-7; v_gene: TRBV6-5; CDR3aa: CASSQDLAYEQYF
j_gene: TRBJ2-2; v_gene: TRBV7-9; CDR3aa: CASSSGTSGRTNTGELFF
j_gene: TRBJ1-1; v_gene: TRBV19; CDR3aa: CASSIVRGSTEAFF
j_gene: TRBJ2-7; v_gene: TRBV2; CDR3aa: CASSLFVRGPGTSGREDDQYF
j_gene: TRBJ2-5; v_gene: TRBV5-4; CDR3aa: CASSLTKLAGKLETQYF
j_gene: TRBJ2-3; v_gene: TRBV7-9; CDR3aa: CASSLPSGSTDTQYF
j_gene: TRBJ2-1; v_gene: TRBV13; CDR3aa: CASSLGGNEQFF
j_gene: TRBJ2-3; v_gene: TRBV27; CDR3aa: CASSLSIRTGGRTDTQYF
j_gene: TRBJ1-4; v_gene: TRBV7-8; CDR3aa: CASSLNRHRANEKLFF